Included here is one T cell receptor (beta chain) sequence, with context. Its target is not known. This CDR3 comprises 14 residues. Trimming left V 2 bases short and J 0 bases short, with 11 bases between. Germline CDR1 and CDR2: GTSNPN and SVGIG (reference sequence). No treatment had been given to any patient before thyroid surgery. Per the authors' pipeline: What underpinned the distant-metastasis classifier for papillary thyroid cancer was the set of CDR3 differences across clinicopathological groups. TCRdb ran MiXCR on the PCR reads. TCRdb, rather than the study authors, made the V and J calls. The table shows about 93,000 clones, with more than 9.5% occurring only once. The data were obtained in a study of metastatic and nonmetastatic thyroid tumors. As for the study in general: The comparison covered peripheral blood and tumor or nodule tissue in malignant and benign thyroid patients.

Broader study findings: The study reportedly found significantly higher TCR beta diversity in malignant thyroid tumors than benign nodules, in blood and tumor.

Sequenced material: blood. The gene calls are TRBV30 and TRBJ2-7, with D unresolved. The source of this sequence is a female donor with papillary thyroid cancer or a benign thyroid nodule (not recorded which). Some clones in this sample may be carry-over from other donors' samples. The CDR3 sequence: CAWSYGQSSYEQYF. For the CDR3, the DNA is TGTGCCTGGAGTTACGGTCAGAGCTCCTACGAGCAGTACTTC.